These 27 T cell receptor beta chains were sequenced from one sample in a study of regulatory T cells in long-lasting Graves disease (dated by TCRdb to about 2021). The library was produced with multiplex PCR. Sequencing instrument: Illumina HiSeq 4000. To build TCR beta libraries, CDR3 regions were amplified by Arm-PCR using iRepertoire HTBI primers. TCRdb's own reprocessing of the public reads used fastp at Q25 and MiXCR and kept productive beta chains. One record per CDR3 amino acid sequence lists the most common genes and DNA. This sample has 300,000 to 500,000 distinct CDR3 sequences in its table, and around 21% of those were observed once. The top ten clones comprise around 20% of the sample. The sample's time point label, decoded: persistent/refractory GD, antithyroid drugs over 5 years with positive TRAb. For both TCR sequencing and RNA sequencing, RNA was extracted from PBMCs in TRIzol. This specimen consisted of peripheral blood mononuclear cells (PBMCs), obtained when the disease was refractory, from a patient treated with antithyroid drugs. The receptors come from a female donor with Graves disease.

This clonotype was detected many times. The genes are TRBV2 and TRBJ2-5, with D possibly matching TRBD1 (6 bases). This CDR3 contains 16 residues. The V end was cut by 7 bases, the J end by 0 bases, with 18 bases between. Germline V gene data show CDR1 as SNHLY and CDR2 as FYNNEI. The CDR3 is CASKRLGGTDQETQYF. CDR3 DNA: TGTGCCAGCAAACGCCTAGGGGGAACCGACCAAGAGACCCAGTACTTC. The full variable domain, with the rest looked up from reference TRBV2 and TRBJ2-5, is EPEVTQTPSHQVTQMGQEVILRCVPISNHLYFYWYRQILGQKVEFLVSFYNNEISEKSEIFDDQFSVERPDGSNFTLKIRSTKLEDSAMYFCASKRLGGTDQETQYFGPGTRLLVL.

The chain joins TRBV6-2 or TRBV6-3 to TRBJ2-3; perhaps TRBD1 as D (7 bases). V gave up 6 bases and J gave up 1 base, with 14 bases separating them. The CDR3 spans 15 residues. Germline V gene lookup returns CDR1 MNHEY and CDR2 SVGEGT. The CDR3 nucleotides are TGTGCCAGCAGCAAAGGAGGGGGCCGCACAGATACGCAGTATTTT. Translating gives CASSKGGGRTDTQYF.

This clonotype was found a few times. The chain combines TRBV6-1 with TRBJ1-5; D not certain. This CDR3 is built from 14 residues. Trimming shortened V by 7 bases and J by 0 bases, and 10 bases separated the two germline ends. Per germline, CDR1 MNHNS and CDR2 SASEGT. The CDR3 region is CASKTANSNQPQHF. The CDR3 DNA sequence: TGTGCCAGCAAGACGGCGAATAGCAATCAGCCCCAGCATTTT.

This clonotype was seen a handful of times. V is TRBV12-3 or TRBV12-4 and J is TRBJ2-3, with 8 positions matching TRBD2. Trimming cost V 3 bases and J 6 bases; bases outside gene matches: 5. This CDR3 has 14 residues. This CDR3 reads CASSFGGGRDTQYF. CDR3 DNA sequence: TGTGCCAGCAGTTTTGGGGGCGGGAGGGATACGCAGTATTTT.

The chain recombines TRBV20-1 with TRBJ2-2; D is unclear. V lost 0 bases and J lost 3, with 11 bases in between. The CDR3 spans 15 residues. Germline CDR1 reads DFQATT; CDR2 reads SNEGSKA (reference sequence). The CDR3 DNA follows: TGCAGTGCTAGAGATGGGTTTCGCGACACCGGGGAGCTGTTTTTT. Protein product: CSARDGFRDTGELFF.

Concerning this clonotype: At one end, the junction sequence differs from germline, possibly due to a read error. This chain joins TRBV15 and TRBJ2-2; perhaps TRBD2 as D (6 bases). CDR1 is LNHNV and CDR2 is YYDKDF in the germline V gene (reference sequence). This CDR3 region has 13 residues. DNA for the CDR3: TGTGCCACCGGCAGGGACTGGGCCGGGGAGCTGTTTTTT. Translated: CATGRDWAGELFF.

V and J are TRBV28 and TRBJ2-7; D gene unclear. The CDR3 is made up of 13 amino acids. In germline, CDR1 is MDHEN, CDR2 SYDVKM. The V end was cut by 2 bases, the J end by 5 bases, with 10 bases between. This CDR3 is CASSLIGNHEQYF. In DNA, the CDR3 is TGTGCCAGCAGTTTAATAGGGAACCACGAGCAGTACTTC.

This clonotype showed up many times. The V call is TRBV20-1, the J call TRBJ2-5; 8 positions agree with TRBD1. V was clipped by 6 bases and J by 5 bases; unmatched bases: 5. CDR3 size: 12 residues. Germline V lookup: CDR1 DFQATT, CDR2 SNEGSKA (reference sequence). In DNA, the CDR3 is TGCAGTGCCCAGGGGGCCGGGGAGACCCAGTACTTC. Residues: CSAQGAGETQYF.

The chain uses TRBV6-4 and TRBJ1-2, with D unresolved. The CDR3 contains 15 residues. The germline V and J ends were trimmed by 5 bases and 0 bases, with 13 bases remaining between them. The germline CDR1 and CDR2 sequences are MRHNA and SNTAGT. The CDR3: CASSPTGGPNYGYTF. The DNA for the CDR3 is TGTGCCAGCAGTCCCACCGGTGGTCCTAACTATGGCTACACCTTC.

The sample holds a few counts of this clonotype. The V gene is TRBV2, the J gene TRBJ1-1; D is ambiguous. Germline V gene sequence: CDR1 SNHLY, CDR2 FYNNEI. CDR3 length: 11 amino acids. Trimming removed 6 bases from V and 11 bases from J, with 13 bases in between. This CDR3 reads CASRPDGGAFF. The CDR3 region has the DNA TGTGCCAGCAGACCCGACGGTGGGGCTTTCTTT.

This clonotype occurred many times. V usage is TRBV28 and J usage is TRBJ1-5, with a weak D call TRBD1 (5 bases). The CDR3 is 16 amino acids. Germline CDR1 MDHEN, CDR2 SYDVKM. Between the trimmed V and J ends, which lost 8 bases and 3 bases, there was a span of 20 bases. CDR3 coding DNA: TGTGCCAGCTGGACCTCAGGGAGACGGGACAATCAGCCCCAGCATTTT. Amino acid sequence: CASWTSGRRDNQPQHF.

The V gene is TRBV6-1, the J gene TRBJ1-5, with a weak D call TRBD1 (5 bases). The CDR3 runs to 16 residues. V was pared by 6 bases and J by 6 bases, with 21 bases between. Germline V gene lookup returns CDR1 MNHNS and CDR2 SASEGT. The CDR3 spells CASRPLGGSNGQPQHF. CDR3 bases: TGTGCCAGCAGGCCCCTCGGGGGGAGTAATGGTCAGCCCCAGCATTTT.

This clonotype was observed a few times. V is TRBV20-1 and J is TRBJ2-7, with 12 positions matching TRBD2. The germline V gene has CDR1 DFQATT and CDR2 SNEGSKA (reference sequence). With 5 bases clipped from V and 3 bases from J, the junction kept 2 bases outside the gene matches. The CDR3 is made up of 13 amino acids. The CDR3 is CSAVGLAGYEQYF. The CDR3 DNA follows: TGCAGTGCTGTGGGACTAGCGGGCTACGAGCAGTACTTC.

The J gene is TRBJ2-5, the V gene TRBV6-2 or TRBV6-3; D possibly corresponds to TRBD2 (6 bases). The ends were cut back, 0 bases at V and 8 bases at J, with 19 bases in the middle. The CDR3 is 16 amino acids. Germline values: CDR1 MNHEY, CDR2 SVGEGT. CDR3 sequence: CASSYSRRGPLATQYF. The CDR3 nucleotides are TGTGCCAGCAGTTACTCGAGGCGGGGCCCCTTAGCAACCCAGTACTTC.

V gene TRBV2 combines with J gene TRBJ2-1; 9 bases agree with TRBD1. V lost 6 bases and J lost 6; bases outside the gene matches: 6. CDR1 SNHLY and CDR2 FYNNEI come from the germline V gene. The CDR3 is made up of 14 amino acids. The CDR3 sequence: CASRWGTGINEQFF. The DNA for the CDR3 is TGTGCCAGCAGGTGGGGGACAGGGATCAATGAGCAGTTCTTC. The whole variable domain, remainder taken from reference TRBV2 and TRBJ2-1, is EPEVTQTPSHQVTQMGQEVILRCVPISNHLYFYWYRQILGQKVEFLVSFYNNEISEKSEIFDDQFSVERPDGSNFTLKIRSTKLEDSAMYFCASRWGTGINEQFFGPGTRLTVL.

This clonotype was found many times. This chain joins TRBV27 and TRBJ1-6; TRBD1 matches 9 bases. CDR3 size: 14 residues. CDR1 MNHEY and CDR2 SMNVEV come from the germline V gene (reference sequence). V lost 1 base to trimming and J lost 9 bases; unmatched junction nucleotides: 1. Here the CDR3 reads CASSLWGQGSPLHF. CDR3 DNA sequence: TGTGCCAGCAGTTTATGGGGACAGGGTTCACCCCTCCACTTT.

This clonotype was observed at least ten times. This chain joins TRBV7-9 and TRBJ2-7; no definite D call. The CDR3 sequence is 15 residues long. Trimming pared 5 bases from V and 4 bases from J, leaving 18 bases between. Germline V gene sequence: CDR1 SEHNR, CDR2 FQNEAQ (reference sequence). The CDR3 is CASSPSDAQTYEQYF. The CDR3 DNA follows: TGTGCCAGCAGCCCCTCAGATGCGCAAACATACGAGCAGTACTTC.

The chain links TRBV9 to TRBJ2-1; TRBD2 is a possible D gene (6 bases). CDR3 length: 15 residues. Trimming shortened V by 3 bases and J by 1 base, and 11 bases separated the two germline ends. The germline CDR1 and CDR2 sequences are SGDLS and YYNGEE. The chain's CDR3 is CASSARDWSYNEQFF. The CDR3 DNA reads as TGTGCCAGCAGCGCCCGGGACTGGTCCTACAATGAGCAGTTCTTC.

Comment on this clonotype: This may arise from a read error, as a much more abundant clone is one base away. V and J are TRBV10-3 and TRBJ2-7, with D possibly being TRBD2 (5 bases). V was pared by 6 bases and J by 2 bases, with 20 bases between. CDR1 is ENHRY and CDR2 is SYGVKD in the germline V gene. The CDR3 consists of 16 residues. In DNA, the CDR3 is TGTGCCATCAGGGACCCCGGTGGCAGCGGCCCCTACGAGCAGTACTTC. It is translated as CAIRDPGGSGPYEQYF.

This chain uses TRBV13 with TRBJ1-1; D gene unclear. From germline, CDR1 is PRHDT and CDR2 FYEKMQ (reference sequence). There are 14 residues in the CDR3. Trimming stripped 4 bases from V and 5 bases from J, with 14 bases between. CDR3 amino acids: CASSSYVGGTEAFF. CDR3 in DNA: TGTGCCAGCAGCTCGTACGTGGGTGGTACTGAAGCTTTCTTT.

This chain connects TRBV15 to TRBJ2-2, with 7 positions matching TRBD1. V was pared by 7 bases and J by 4 bases, with 9 bases of the junction left unmatched. This CDR3 is 15 amino acids long. Germline V CDR1 and CDR2: LNHNV, YYDKDF (reference sequence). The CDR3 spells CATTRGGISTGELFF. DNA for the CDR3: TGTGCCACCACGCGAGGGGGCATTAGCACCGGGGAGCTGTTTTTT.

This clonotype was seen only a few times. This rearrangement joins TRBV6-5 to TRBJ2-5; D unresolved. V was clipped by 0 bases and J by 2 bases, with 10 bases between them. CDR1 and CDR2 (germline): MNHEY, SVGAGI. The CDR3 length is 15 residues. The CDR3 region has the DNA TGTGCCAGCAGTTACTCGTTCTCTATACAAGAGACCCAGTACTTC. This gives the protein CASSYSFSIQETQYF.

This clonotype was picked up a small number of times. V gene TRBV29-1 combines with J gene TRBJ2-5, with D maybe TRBD1 (7 bases). The CDR3 consists of 12 residues. Trimming stripped 3 bases from V and 5 bases from J, with 10 bases between. Germline V lookup: CDR1 SQVTM, CDR2 ANQGSEA. The CDR3 reads CSVDQGGETQYF. The CDR3 DNA reads TGCAGCGTTGACCAGGGGGGTGAGACCCAGTACTTC. The variable domain in full, with the rest retrieved from reference TRBV29-1 and TRBJ2-5, is SAVISQKPSRDICQRGTSLTIQCQVDSQVTMMFWYRQQPGQSLTLIATANQGSEATYESGFVIDKFPISRPNLTFSTLTVSNMSPEDSSIYLCSVDQGGETQYFGPGTRLLVL.

This clonotype was counted at least ten times. This chain joins TRBV24-1 and TRBJ2-5; TRBD2 aligns across 8 bases. Germline V gives CDR1 KGHDR, CDR2 SFDVKD. After removal of 3 bases from V and 5 bases from J, the junction contained 10 bases not matched to a gene. The CDR3 runs to 16 residues. For the CDR3, the DNA is TGTGCCACCAGTGATCCTACCGGGAGGGGTGGGGAGACCCAGTACTTC. Amino acids: CATSDPTGRGGETQYF.

This clonotype was recorded a few times. Germline and junction disagree at one end, which may indicate a read error. The V call is TRBV7-9, the J call TRBJ2-5; D gene unclear. Per the germline V gene, CDR1 is SEHNR and CDR2 is FQNEAQ (reference sequence). The CDR3 covers 14 residues. The chain's CDR3 is CASSSSSYQEAQYF. DNA for the CDR3: TGTGCCAGCAGCTCCTCCTCGTACCAAGAGGCCCAGTACTTC.

The table lists this clonotype with a few counts. The chain joins TRBV27 to TRBJ2-7, with TRBD1 matching over 8 bases. V lost 4 bases and J lost 3; bases outside the gene matches: 2. The CDR3 is 13 residues long. Germline V gives CDR1 MNHEY, CDR2 SMNVEV (reference sequence). CDR3 DNA: TGTGCCAGCAGTTACAGGGGGAACTACGAGCAGTACTTC. Translated, it gives CASSYRGNYEQYF.

J is TRBJ1-4 and V is TRBV30; D is uncertain. CDR1 is GTSNPN, CDR2 SVGIG, per germline (reference sequence). The CDR3 extends over 18 amino acids. V dropped 1 base and J dropped 7 bases, with 25 bases sitting between them. The CDR3 coding sequence is TGTGCCTGGAGTGCCGAAAAAATACCGGGATCCGGGCGTGAAAAACTGTTTTTT. Its translation is CAWSAEKIPGSGREKLFF.